This TCR beta chain was recovered during a study of T cell repertoires in cytomegalovirus infection. Study details: Matching HLA type, along with CMV infection, was indicated by public TCR beta signatures.

TCRdb called the reads again in MiXCR, with one record for every CDR3 protein. This table has 550,000 to 850,000 distinct CDR3 sequences, approximately 33% appearing once. This CDR3 region has 8 residues. Trimming removed 7 bases at V and 8 bases at J, with 5 bases between. Germline assignment: CDR1 DFQATT and CDR2 SNEGSKA (reference sequence). Points on this clonotype: Its cognate antigen is unknown.

Study-level findings and limits: HLA-C-restricted CMV-specific TCR beta clonotypes were dominant in the ex vivo response.

The receptor's source is a human donor in good health (CMV status not recorded). Some clones in this sample may be carry-over from other donors' samples. The V and J genes are TRBV20-1 and TRBJ1-2; no clear D. The starting material was cultured PBMCs, obtained from culture after CMV antigen stimulation. Here the CDR3 reads CSDNGYTF. As DNA, the CDR3 is TGCAGTGATAACGGCTACACCTTC.